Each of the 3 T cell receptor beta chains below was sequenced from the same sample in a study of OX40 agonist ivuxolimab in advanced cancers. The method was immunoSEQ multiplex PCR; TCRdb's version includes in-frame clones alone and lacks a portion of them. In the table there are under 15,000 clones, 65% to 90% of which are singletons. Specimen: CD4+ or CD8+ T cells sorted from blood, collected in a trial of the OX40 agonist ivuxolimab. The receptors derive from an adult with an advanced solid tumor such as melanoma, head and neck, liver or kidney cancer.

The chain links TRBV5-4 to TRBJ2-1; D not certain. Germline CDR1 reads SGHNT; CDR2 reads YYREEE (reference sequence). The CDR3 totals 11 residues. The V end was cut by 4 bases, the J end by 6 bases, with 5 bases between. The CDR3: CASSTRNEQFF. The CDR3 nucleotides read TGTGCCAGCAGCACCCGCAATGAGCAGTTCTTC.

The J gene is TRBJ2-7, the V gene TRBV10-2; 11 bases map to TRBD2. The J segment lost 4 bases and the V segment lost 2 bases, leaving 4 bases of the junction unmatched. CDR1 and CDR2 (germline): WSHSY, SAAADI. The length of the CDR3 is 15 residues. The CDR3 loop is CASSEVASGRYEQYF. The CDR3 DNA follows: TGCGCCAGCAGTGAGGTCGCTAGCGGGAGGTACGAGCAGTACTTC.

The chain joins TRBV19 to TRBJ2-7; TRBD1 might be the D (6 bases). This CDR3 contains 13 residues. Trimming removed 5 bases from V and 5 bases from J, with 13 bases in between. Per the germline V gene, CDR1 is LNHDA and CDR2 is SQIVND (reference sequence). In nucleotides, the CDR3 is TGTGCCAGTAGTGCACAGGGAAACCACGAGCAGTACTTC. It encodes CASSAQGNHEQYF.